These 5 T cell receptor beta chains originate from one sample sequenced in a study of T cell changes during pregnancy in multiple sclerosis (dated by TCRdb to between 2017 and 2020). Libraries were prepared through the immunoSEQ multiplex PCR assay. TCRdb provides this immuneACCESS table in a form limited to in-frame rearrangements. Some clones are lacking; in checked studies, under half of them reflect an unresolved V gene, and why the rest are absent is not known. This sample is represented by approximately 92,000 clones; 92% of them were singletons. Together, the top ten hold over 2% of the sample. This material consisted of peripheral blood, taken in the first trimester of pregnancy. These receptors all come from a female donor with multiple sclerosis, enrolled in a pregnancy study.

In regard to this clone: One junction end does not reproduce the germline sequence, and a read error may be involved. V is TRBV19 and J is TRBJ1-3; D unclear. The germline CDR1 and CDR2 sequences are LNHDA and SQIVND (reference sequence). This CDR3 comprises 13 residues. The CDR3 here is CASSIEYGITPDF. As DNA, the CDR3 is TGTGCCAGTAGTATAGAATACGGGATTACCCCGGATTTT. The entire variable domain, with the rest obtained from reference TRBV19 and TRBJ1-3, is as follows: DGGITQSPKYLFRKEGQNVTLSCEQNLNHDAMYWYRQDPGQGLRLIYYSQIVNDFQKGDIAEGYSVSREKKESFPLTVTSAQKNPTAFYLCASSIEYGITPDFGEGSWLTVV.

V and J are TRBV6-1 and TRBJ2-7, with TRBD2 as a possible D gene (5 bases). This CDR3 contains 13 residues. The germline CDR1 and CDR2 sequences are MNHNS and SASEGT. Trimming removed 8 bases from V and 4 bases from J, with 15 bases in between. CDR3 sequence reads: CASRYGKEYEQYF. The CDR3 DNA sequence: TGTGCCAGCCGATACGGGAAAGAATACGAGCAGTACTTC.

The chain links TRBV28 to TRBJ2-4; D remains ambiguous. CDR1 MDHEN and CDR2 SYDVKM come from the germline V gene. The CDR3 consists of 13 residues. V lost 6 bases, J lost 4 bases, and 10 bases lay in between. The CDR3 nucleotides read TGTGCCAGCAGCTCAACGCTAAAAAACATTCAGTACTTC. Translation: CASSSTLKNIQYF.

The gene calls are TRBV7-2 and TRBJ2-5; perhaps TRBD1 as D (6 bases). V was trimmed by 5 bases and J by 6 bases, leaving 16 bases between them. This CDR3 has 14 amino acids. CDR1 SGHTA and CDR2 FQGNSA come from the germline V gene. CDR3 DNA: TGTGCCAGCAGCCCAAGCCAGGGGATACAGACCCAGTACTTC. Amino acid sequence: CASSPSQGIQTQYF.

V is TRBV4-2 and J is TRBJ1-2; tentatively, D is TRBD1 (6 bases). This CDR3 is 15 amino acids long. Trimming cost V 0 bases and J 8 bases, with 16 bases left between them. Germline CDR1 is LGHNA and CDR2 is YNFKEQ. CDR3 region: CASSQEPTGRGGYTF. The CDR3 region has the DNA TGTGCCAGCAGCCAAGAGCCCACAGGGAGGGGAGGCTACACCTTC.